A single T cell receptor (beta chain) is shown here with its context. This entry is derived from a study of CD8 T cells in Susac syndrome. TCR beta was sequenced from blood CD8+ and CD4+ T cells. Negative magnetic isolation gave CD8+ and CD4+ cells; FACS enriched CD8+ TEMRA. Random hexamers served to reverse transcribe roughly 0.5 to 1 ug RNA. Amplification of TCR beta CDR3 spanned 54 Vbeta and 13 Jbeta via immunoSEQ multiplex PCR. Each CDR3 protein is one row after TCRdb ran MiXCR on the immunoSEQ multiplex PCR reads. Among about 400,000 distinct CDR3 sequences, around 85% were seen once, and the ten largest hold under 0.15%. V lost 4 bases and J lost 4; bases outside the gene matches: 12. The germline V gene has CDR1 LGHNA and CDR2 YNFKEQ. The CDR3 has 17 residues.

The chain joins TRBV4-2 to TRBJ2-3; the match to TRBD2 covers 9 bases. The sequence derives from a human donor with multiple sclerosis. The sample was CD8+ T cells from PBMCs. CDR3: CASSLRRAGGPADTQYF. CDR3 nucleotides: TGTGCCAGCAGCCTCCGGCGGGCGGGGGGGCCCGCAGATACGCAGTATTTT.